The 2 T cell receptor beta chains below come from one sample, sequenced in a study of blood T cell dynamics during melanoma immunotherapy. The sample's time point: pre-treatment baseline. Measured with immunoSEQ multiplex PCR; TCRdb has only the in-frame clones, and not every one. Among a few thousand clones listed, about 90% were seen once. The source material was blood, sampled from a patient treated with checkpoint blockade. Receptors originate from a human donor with melanoma.

This sequence joins TRBV7-2 and TRBJ2-5; the D is unclear. The CDR3 contains 12 residues. V was shortened by 4 bases and J by 6 bases, with 9 bases between the two germline ends. Per the germline V gene, CDR1 is SGHTA and CDR2 is FQGNSA. The CDR3 region is CASSSSQQTQYF. CDR3 nucleotide sequence: TGTGCCAGCAGCTCATCCCAGCAGACCCAGTACTTC.

The chain joins TRBV7-2 to TRBJ1-5; D is ambiguous. Germline V lookup: CDR1 SGHTA, CDR2 FQGNSA. Trimming stripped 5 bases from V and 2 bases from J, with 10 bases between. This CDR3 contains 14 residues. DNA of the CDR3: TGTGCCAGCAGCGATGCAGTTGGCAATCAGCCCCAGCATTTT. Translating it yields CASSDAVGNQPQHF.